Listed below are T cell receptor beta chains from one sample, sequenced in a study of blood T cells in healthy people across ages. Using its own MiXCR run on the 5' RACE reads, TCRdb lists one record per CDR3 protein. The top ten clones hold roughly 19% of a sample with some 800,000 distinct CDR3 sequences, about 42% of them seen once. Sequencing was done on a sample of blood. The origin of the receptors is a man between 60 and 75 years old in good health. Each CDR3 is given with its conserved first and last residue. Fields, in order: V gene, D gene, clone size, J gene, CDR3 DNA, CDR3 protein. The D gene is left open where the match is weak. A row's size may be missing; if present it is once, few, many or a size class.

TRBV3-1	NA	NA	TRBJ2-7	TGTGCCAGCAGCGCGCGCCTTGTGGAGGGTCCCTACGAGCAGTACTTC	CASSARLVEGPYEQYF
TRBV10-3	NA	NA	TRBJ2-1	TGTGCCATCAGTCGGGGGGACACCTACAATGAGCAGTTCTTC	CAISRGDTYNEQFF
TRBV20-1	TRBD1	NA	TRBJ2-7	TGCAGTGCTAAAAGGACAGGGTACGAGCAGTACTTC	CSAKRTGYEQYF
TRBV4-1	TRBD1	NA	TRBJ1-3	TGCGCCAGCAGCCTGACAGGGGCGAGTGGAAACACCATATATTTT	CASSLTGASGNTIYF
TRBV3-1	NA	few	TRBJ2-7	TGTGCCAGCAGCCAAGAAGACAGGCCTCCTCGGGAGCAGTACTTC	CASSQEDRPPREQYF
TRBV29-1	NA	NA	TRBJ1-2	TGCAGCGTTGAGGCAGGCTATAACTATGGCTACACCTTC	CSVEAGYNYGYTF
TRBV6-2/TRBV6-3	TRBD2	few	TRBJ2-7	TGTGCCAGCACCTCCGCAGGCGGGGGGCCTTACGAGCAGTACTTC	CASTSAGGGPYEQYF
TRBV7-2	TRBD2	NA	TRBJ2-4	TGTGCCAGCAGCTTCGAACTAGCGGGGCTTGTACCAGCCAAAAACATTCAGTACTTC	CASSFELAGLVPAKNIQYF
TRBV5-5	NA	few	TRBJ1-2	TGTGCCAGCAGCACGGGACGGACAGTAAAAAACTATGGCTACACCTTC	CASSTGRTVKNYGYTF
TRBV15	NA	NA	TRBJ2-7	TGTGCCACCAGCAGAGCCCAGGGGCAGCGCGAGCAGTACTTC	CATSRAQGQREQYF
TRBV12-3/TRBV12-4	TRBD2	many	TRBJ2-5	TGTGCCAGCAGTTCCGGACTAGCCCAGACCCAGTACTTC	CASSSGLAQTQYF
TRBV6-6	NA	few	TRBJ2-7	TGTGCCAGCAGTTACTCGGGGGGAAGCCCCTACGAGCAGTACTTC	CASSYSGGSPYEQYF